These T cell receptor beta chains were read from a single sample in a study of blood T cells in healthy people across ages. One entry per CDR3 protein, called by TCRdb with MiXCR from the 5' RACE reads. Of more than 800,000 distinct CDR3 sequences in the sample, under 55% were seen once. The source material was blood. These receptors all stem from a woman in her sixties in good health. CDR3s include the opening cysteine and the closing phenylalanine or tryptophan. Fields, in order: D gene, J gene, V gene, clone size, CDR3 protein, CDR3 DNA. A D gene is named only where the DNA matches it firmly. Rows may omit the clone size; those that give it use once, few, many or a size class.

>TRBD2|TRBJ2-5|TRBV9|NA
CASSGGGYQETQYF
TGTGCCAGCAGTGGGGGGGGGTACCAAGAGACCCAGTACTTC
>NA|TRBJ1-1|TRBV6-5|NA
CASRQPGSTEAFF
TGTGCCAGCAGACAACCAGGGAGTACTGAAGCTTTCTTT
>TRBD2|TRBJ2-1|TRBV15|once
CATRRTSPRNEQFF
TGTGCCACCCGGAGGACTAGCCCCCGGAACGAGCAGTTCTTC
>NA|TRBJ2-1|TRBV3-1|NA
CASSQGRGGNEQFF
TGTGCCAGCAGCCAAGGGCGGGGTGGAAATGAGCAGTTCTTC
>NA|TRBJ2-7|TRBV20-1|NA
CSARPNRGFGGEQYF
TGCAGTGCTAGACCCAACAGGGGCTTCGGGGGCGAGCAGTACTTC
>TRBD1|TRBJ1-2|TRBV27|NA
CASSLSPTGKTPYGYTF
TGTGCCAGCAGTTTATCCCCGACAGGGAAAACCCCCTATGGCTACACCTTC
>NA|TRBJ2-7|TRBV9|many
CASSAQGWDEQYF
TGTGCCAGCAGCGCACAGGGCTGGGACGAGCAGTACTTC
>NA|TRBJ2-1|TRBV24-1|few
CATSDLRGSEQFF
TGTGCCACCAGTGACCTCAGGGGCAGTGAGCAGTTCTTC
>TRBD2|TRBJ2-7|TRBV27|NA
CASSLSSSGRFYEQYF
TGTGCCAGCAGTTTATCGTCTAGCGGGAGATTCTACGAGCAGTACTTC
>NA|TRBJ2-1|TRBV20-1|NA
CSARAGTQGEQFF
TGCAGTGCTAGAGCCGGGACCCAGGGTGAGCAGTTCTTC
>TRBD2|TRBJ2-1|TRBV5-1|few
CASTNLIAGVVTYNEQFF
TGCGCCAGCACCAACCTAATAGCGGGAGTAGTGACCTACAATGAGCAGTTCTTC
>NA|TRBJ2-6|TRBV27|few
CASSPADPGANVLTF
TGTGCCAGCAGTCCGGCGGACCCTGGGGCCAACGTCCTGACTTTC
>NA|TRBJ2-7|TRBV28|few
CASSQVGGRYEQYF
TGTGCCAGCAGCCAAGTCGGAGGGCGTTACGAGCAGTACTTC
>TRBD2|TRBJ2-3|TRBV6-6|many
CASLEIAGGGEDTQYF
TGTGCCAGCCTGGAAATAGCGGGAGGCGGGGAAGATACGCAGTATTTT
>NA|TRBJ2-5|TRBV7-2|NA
CASSNPRGASETQYF
TGTGCCAGCAGCAACCCGAGGGGGGCAAGCGAGACCCAGTACTTC
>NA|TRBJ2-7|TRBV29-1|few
CSASAQSYEQYF
TGCAGCGCCAGTGCGCAGTCATACGAGCAGTACTTC
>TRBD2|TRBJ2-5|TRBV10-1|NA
CASSEAGEGTQYF
TGCGCCAGCAGTGAGGCGGGAGAAGGGACCCAGTACTTC
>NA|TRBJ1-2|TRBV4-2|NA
CASSQESRTSYGYTF
TGTGCCAGCAGCCAAGAATCGAGGACCAGCTATGGCTACACCTTC
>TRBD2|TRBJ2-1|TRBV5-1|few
CASSLRLAGEEEQFF
TGCGCCAGCAGCTTGAGACTAGCGGGAGAGGAAGAGCAGTTCTTC
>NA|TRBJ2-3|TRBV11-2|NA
CASGPDSAFSTDTQYF
TGTGCCAGCGGCCCCGATAGCGCATTTAGCACAGATACGCAGTATTTT
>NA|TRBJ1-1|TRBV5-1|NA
CASSTDSSSGAFF
TGCGCCAGCAGCACGGACAGTTCATCTGGAGCTTTCTTT
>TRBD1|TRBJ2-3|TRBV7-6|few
CATADRGPWDTQYF
TGTGCCACCGCGGACAGGGGGCCTTGGGATACGCAGTATTTT
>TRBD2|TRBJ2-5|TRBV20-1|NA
CSARSPTSGRWETQYF
TGCAGTGCTAGATCCCCGACTAGCGGGAGGTGGGAGACCCAGTACTTC
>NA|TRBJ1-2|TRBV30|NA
CAWSPRANYGYTF
TGTGCCTGGAGTCCCAGGGCCAACTATGGCTACACCTTC
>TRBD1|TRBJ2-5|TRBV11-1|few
CASSTDRGPQETQYF
TGTGCCAGCAGCACGGACAGGGGGCCCCAAGAGACCCAGTACTTC
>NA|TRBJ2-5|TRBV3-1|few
CASSHYAGETQYF
TGTGCCAGCAGTCATTATGCGGGAGAGACCCAGTACTTC
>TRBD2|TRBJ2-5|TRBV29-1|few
CSVGTSGREETQYF
TGCAGCGTCGGGACTAGCGGGAGGGAAGAGACCCAGTACTTC
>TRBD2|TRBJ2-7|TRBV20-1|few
CSAISGSYEQYF
TGCAGTGCTATTAGCGGGAGTTACGAGCAGTACTTC
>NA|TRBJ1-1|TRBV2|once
CASRGTFMNTEAFF
TGTGCCAGCAGGGGCACTTTCATGAACACTGAAGCTTTCTTC
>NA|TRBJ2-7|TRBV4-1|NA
CASSRDSSHGYNEQYF
TGCGCCAGCAGTCGGGACTCCTCCCATGGCTACAATGAGCAGTACTTC
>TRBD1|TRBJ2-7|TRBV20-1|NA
CSAHSPDRADEQYF
TGCAGTGCCCACTCCCCCGACAGGGCCGACGAGCAGTACTTC
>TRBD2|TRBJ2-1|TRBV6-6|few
CASSYALAGGPIDEQFF
TGTGCCAGCAGTTACGCTCTAGCGGGAGGGCCCATTGATGAGCAGTTCTTC
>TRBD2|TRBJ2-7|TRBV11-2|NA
CASSLGVTSGRYEQYF
TGTGCCAGCAGCTTAGGGGTCACTAGCGGGAGGTACGAGCAGTACTTC
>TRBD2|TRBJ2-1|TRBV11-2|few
CASPPASGSYNEQFF
TGTGCCAGCCCTCCCGCTAGCGGATCCTACAATGAGCAGTTCTTC
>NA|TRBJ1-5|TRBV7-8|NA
CASSLAAGPGQPQHF
TGTGCCAGCAGCTTAGCGGCAGGGCCGGGTCAGCCCCAGCATTTT
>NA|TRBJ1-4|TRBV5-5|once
CASKPIPANEKLFF
TGTGCCAGCAAACCGATACCGGCTAATGAAAAACTGTTTTTT
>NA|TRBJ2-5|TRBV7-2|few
CASSPNRAETQYF
TGTGCCAGCAGCCCGAACAGGGCGGAGACCCAGTACTTC
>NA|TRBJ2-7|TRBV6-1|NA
CASSEGTRKGPYEQYF
TGTGCCAGCAGTGAGGGGACCCGCAAGGGGCCCTACGAGCAGTACTTC
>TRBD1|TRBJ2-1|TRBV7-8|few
CASSPLLRDSYNEQFF
TGTGCCAGCAGCCCACTCTTAAGGGACAGTTACAATGAGCAGTTCTTC
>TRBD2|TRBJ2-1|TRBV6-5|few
CASSYSGTTNNEQFF
TGTGCCAGCAGTTACTCCGGGACTACTAATAATGAGCAGTTCTTC
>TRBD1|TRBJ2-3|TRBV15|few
CATSTRDRDTDTQYF
TGTGCCACCAGCACCCGGGACAGGGACACAGATACGCAGTATTTT
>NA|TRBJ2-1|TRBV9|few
CASSVDLRAGAGGNEQFF
TGTGCCAGCAGCGTAGATCTCCGGGCAGGGGCTGGGGGCAATGAGCAGTTCTTC
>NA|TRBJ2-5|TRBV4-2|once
CVSSLGETQYF
TGTGTCAGCAGCCTGGGGGAGACCCAGTACTTC
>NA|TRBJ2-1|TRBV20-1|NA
CSARSLQRNSYNEQFF
TGCAGTGCTAGATCCCTCCAGCGGAACTCCTACAATGAGCAGTTCTTC
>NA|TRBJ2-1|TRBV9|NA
CASGAAGEQFF
TGTGCCAGCGGTGCCGCGGGTGAGCAGTTCTTC
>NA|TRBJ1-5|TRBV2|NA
CASSGQPNQPQHF
TGTGCCAGCAGTGGACAACCCAATCAGCCCCAGCATTTT
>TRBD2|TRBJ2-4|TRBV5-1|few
CASSLVGGEGNIQYF
TGCGCCAGCAGCTTGGTAGGAGGGGAGGGGAACATTCAGTACTTC